These T cell receptor beta chains were read from a single sample in a study of T cell changes during pregnancy in multiple sclerosis. TCRdb keeps only in-frame clones here, not all; method: immunoSEQ multiplex PCR. The sample carries some 25,000 clones, roughly 91% recorded once. This specimen consisted of CD4+ T cells from peripheral blood mononuclear cells, obtained in the first trimester of pregnancy. These receptor sequences come from a female donor in good health, enrolled as a control in a pregnancy study. Both conserved end residues are part of each CDR3. A D gene is named only where the DNA matches it firmly. Clone size, where shown, is once, few, many, or a class for clones that have expanded.

v_call	j_call	d_call	clone_size	cdr3_nt	cdr3_aa
TRBV30	TRBJ2-1	NA	NA	TGTGCCTGGAGTGGGGGGGTACTAGTTTCGAGTGAGCAGTTCTTC	CAWSGGVLVSSEQFF
TRBV5-1	TRBJ2-6	NA	NA	TGCGCCAGCAGCGGTGGGGCATCTGGGGCCAACGTCCTGACTTTC	CASSGGASGANVLTF
TRBV18	TRBJ2-7	TRBD2	few	TGTGCCAGCTCACCACTTCCGGGAGGCGAGCAGTACTTC	CASSPLPGGEQYF
TRBV5-4	TRBJ2-3	NA	NA	TGTGCCAGCAGCCGGACAGATGCAGATACGCAGTATTTT	CASSRTDADTQYF
TRBV5-1	TRBJ2-7	TRBD1	NA	TGCGCCAGCAGCTTGGCGGGACAGGGCTCCTACGAGCAGTACTTC	CASSLAGQGSYEQYF
TRBV5-6	TRBJ1-2	NA	NA	TGTGCCAGCAGCTTGGTGCAGGGGAACTATGGCTACACCTTC	CASSLVQGNYGYTF
TRBV18	TRBJ1-2	TRBD1	NA	TGTGCCAGCTCCCCGGGACAGGCCGTTTCCTATGGCTACACCTTC	CASSPGQAVSYGYTF
TRBV7-3	TRBJ1-2	NA	NA	TGTGCCAGCAGCTTAAACAGGAGAGATGGCTACACCTTC	CASSLNRRDGYTF
TRBV11-1	TRBJ1-1	TRBD1	NA	TGTGCCAGCAGCTTAGGACAGGGGGCCATGAACACTGAAGCTTTCTTT	CASSLGQGAMNTEAFF
TRBV6-6	TRBJ2-3	TRBD1	NA	TGTGCCAGCAGTTACAGAACCGGGACAGGGACAGATACGCAGTATTTT	CASSYRTGTGTDTQYF
TRBV6-1	TRBJ1-4	TRBD1	NA	TGTGCCAGCAGTGAACGCCAACAGGGGGCTGAAAAACTGTTTTTT	CASSERQQGAEKLFF
TRBV28	TRBJ2-2	NA	once	TGTGCCAGCAGAAAACAGGGTACCGGGGAGCTGTTTTTT	CASRKQGTGELFF
TRBV7-9	TRBJ2-1	TRBD1	NA	TGTGCCAGCAGCTTTTCCGGGACAGGGGGCTTAAATGAGCAGTTCTTC	CASSFSGTGGLNEQFF
TRBV6-6	TRBJ2-5	NA	NA	TGTGCCAGCAGAAGACAGGAAGAGACCCAGTACTTC	CASRRQEETQYF
TRBV5-1	TRBJ2-5	TRBD2	NA	TGCGCCAGCAGCTTGGAACTAGCGGGGGGTCAAGAGACCCAGTACTTC	CASSLELAGGQETQYF
TRBV11-2	TRBJ1-1	NA	once	TGTGCCAGCAGCTTTGGACAGAACACTGAAGCTTTCTTT	CASSFGQNTEAFF
TRBV15	TRBJ1-3	NA	NA	TGTGCCACCAGCAGAGATCGTGCCTCTCCCGGTGGAAACACCATATATTTT	CATSRDRASPGGNTIYF
TRBV9	TRBJ2-7	TRBD2	NA	TGTGCCAGCAGCGTAGGGGGTAGCGGGACCACCTACGAGCAGTACTTC	CASSVGGSGTTYEQYF
TRBV27	TRBJ1-5	TRBD1	NA	TGTGCCAGCAGGGTCGGGACAGGAGCTAGTTATAGCAATCAGCCCCAGCATTTT	CASRVGTGASYSNQPQHF
TRBV18	TRBJ2-1	TRBD2	NA	TGTGCCAGCTCCTCCCTTGTTACGGGGGGATCCTACAATGAGCAGTTCTTC	CASSSLVTGGSYNEQFF
TRBV7-9	TRBJ1-2	NA	NA	TGTGCCAGCAGCTCTCAGGGGAACTATGGCTACACCTTC	CASSSQGNYGYTF
TRBV27	TRBJ1-4	NA	NA	TGTGCCAGCAGTTTATCCCACACGGGAGATATCGAAAAACTGTTTTTT	CASSLSHTGDIEKLFF
TRBV18	TRBJ1-5	NA	few	TGTGCCAGCTCACCTTTCCGGAGAGATCAGCCCCAGCATTTT	CASSPFRRDQPQHF
TRBV4-1	TRBJ1-1	NA	NA	TGCGCCAGCAGCCAAGTAAATATGGGGCTGGGCACTGAAGCTTTCTTT	CASSQVNMGLGTEAFF
TRBV19	TRBJ1-5	TRBD1	NA	TGTGCCAGTAGTATAGTCGGAGGGGGCGTCAATCAGCCCCAGCATTTT	CASSIVGGGVNQPQHF
TRBV10-1	TRBJ2-3	NA	few	TGCGCCAGCAGTGAGTCCCTAGCGTCCAGGGCGCAGTATTTT	CASSESLASRAQYF
TRBV5-1	TRBJ1-6	NA	once	TGCGCCAGCAGCACGCAGGGCGGTTATAATTCACCCCTCCACTTT	CASSTQGGYNSPLHF
TRBV7-7	TRBJ2-5	NA	NA	TGTGCTAGCAGCTTAGTCGGAGGTTTAGAGACCCAGTACTTC	CASSLVGGLETQYF
TRBV21-1	TRBJ1-5	NA	NA	TGTGCCAGCGGACTTTGGGGCAGGACAGACAATCAGCCCCAGCATTTT	CASGLWGRTDNQPQHF
TRBV29-1	TRBJ2-5	TRBD2	few	TGCAGCCTTCGACTAGCGGGGCCGGAGACCCAGTACTTC	CSLRLAGPETQYF
TRBV7-9	TRBJ2-1	TRBD1	few	TGTGCCAGCAGCTCCGGGACAGGGGGCTGGGGGCAGTTCTTC	CASSSGTGGWGQFF
TRBV4-1	TRBJ2-3	TRBD2	NA	TGCGCCAGCAGCCAAGAAGTTGCTAGCGGGGGGCTCGGGGCCACAGATACGCAGTATTTT	CASSQEVASGGLGATDTQYF
TRBV9	TRBJ2-1	TRBD2	NA	TGTGCCAGCAGCGGCGTGGTAGCGGGGGCGTACAATGAGCAGTTCTTC	CASSGVVAGAYNEQFF